The 15 T cell receptor beta chains reported below all come from one sample, sequenced in a study of blood T cell repertoires in COVID-19. TCRdb's table, derived via immunoSEQ multiplex PCR, lists solely in-frame clones and lacks some. The repertoire holds some 230,000 clones, with about 80% as singletons. Sequenced material: PBMCs or T cells enriched from blood (not recorded which). The receptors shown here come from a woman in her 40s with acute COVID-19.

The chain employs TRBV28 and TRBJ2-6, with D unclear. Per the germline V gene, CDR1 is MDHEN and CDR2 is SYDVKM. Trimming took 4 bases from V and 2 from J, leaving 15 bases between them. This CDR3 comprises 17 residues. CDR3 nucleotide sequence: TGTGCCAGCAGTTCGAACACGGGTGGCCCTGGGGCCAACGTCCTGACTTTC. Translated, it gives CASSSNTGGPGANVLTF. Full variable domain (remainder filled in from reference TRBV28 and TRBJ2-6): DVKVTQSSRYLVKRTGEKVFLECVQDMDHENMFWYRQDPGLGLRLIYFSYDVKMKEKGDIPEGYSVSREKKERFSLILESASTNQTSMYLCASSSNTGGPGANVLTFGAGSRLTVL.

This clone has just a few counts. The chain carries TRBV5-4 and TRBJ2-7; tentatively, D is TRBD1 (6 bases). The CDR3 is made up of 14 amino acids. V lost 1 base, J lost 5 bases, and 13 bases lay in between. From germline, CDR1 is SGHNT and CDR2 YYREEE (reference sequence). The CDR3 reads CASSLSDRSNEQYF. DNA for the CDR3: TGTGCCAGCAGCTTGTCCGACAGGTCTAACGAGCAGTACTTC.

This clone was detected only once. The V gene is TRBV4-3, the J gene TRBJ1-5; weak D call: TRBD1 (5 bases). CDR1 LGHNA and CDR2 YSLEER come from the germline V gene. V was shortened by 0 bases and J by 5 bases, with 11 bases between the two germline ends. The CDR3 sequence is 15 residues long. The DNA for the CDR3 is TGCGCCAGCAGCCAAGAGGCAGGGAAGGATCAGCCCCAGCATTTT. This gives the protein CASSQEAGKDQPQHF.

The chain couples TRBV4-1 to TRBJ2-2, with 12 bases identical to TRBD2. Per germline, CDR1 MGHRA and CDR2 YSYEKL. Losses at the gene ends were 6 bases for V and 6 bases for J; bases not matched to a gene: 14. The CDR3 has 18 amino acids. CDR3 sequence reads: CASSPLLAGGPSAGELFF. The CDR3 DNA follows: TGCGCCAGCAGTCCCCTGCTAGCGGGAGGGCCGAGCGCCGGGGAGCTGTTTTTT.

The chain carries TRBV9 and TRBJ2-2; 8 bases match TRBD2. Germline CDR1 SGDLS, CDR2 YYNGEE. This CDR3 contains 16 residues. The V and J ends lost 4 bases and 0 bases, in that order; junction bases with no gene match: 5. The CDR3 is CASSPPGLANTGELFF. CDR3 bases: TGTGCCAGCAGCCCCCCGGGACTAGCGAACACCGGGGAGCTGTTTTTT.

The chain recombines TRBV29-1 with TRBJ1-2; D is possibly TRBD1 (5 bases). The CDR3 spans 13 residues. V gave up 5 bases and J gave up 4 bases, with 14 bases separating them. Germline assignment: CDR1 SQVTM and CDR2 ANQGSEA. This chain's CDR3 is CSVWGGFGYGYTF. For the CDR3, the DNA is TGCAGCGTTTGGGGGGGGTTTGGCTATGGCTACACCTTC. The variable domain in full, with the rest retrieved from reference TRBV29-1 and TRBJ1-2, is SAVISQKPSRDICQRGTSLTIQCQVDSQVTMMFWYRQQPGQSLTLIATANQGSEATYESGFVIDKFPISRPNLTFSTLTVSNMSPEDSSIYLCSVWGGFGYGYTFGSGTRLTVV.

In DNA form, the CDR3 reads TGCGCCAGCAGCCAAGGGGGCGGAAAGGTACTCGAGCAGTACTTC. Translating it yields CASSQGGGKVLEQYF. The V and J genes are TRBV4-1 and TRBJ2-7, with D possibly being TRBD1 (5 bases). The CDR3 consists of 15 residues. Germline V gives CDR1 MGHRA, CDR2 YSYEKL. Trimming took off 1 base at V and 6 bases at J, with 16 bases between the two ends.

The CDR3 coding sequence is TGTGCCAGCAGCCGTACAGGGACATCTAAAGAGACCCAGTACTTC. Protein product: CASSRTGTSKETQYF. This chain connects TRBV7-3 to TRBJ2-5; TRBD1 is a possible D gene (6 bases). Germline V gene lookup returns CDR1 SGHTA and CDR2 FQGTGA. Trimming pared 5 bases from V and 3 bases from J, leaving 16 bases between. The CDR3 loop spans 15 amino acids.

The chain combines TRBV5-4 with TRBJ2-1; TRBD2 matches at 7 bases. Germline CDR1 SGHNT, CDR2 YYREEE (reference sequence). V was pared by 0 bases and J by 3 bases, with 3 bases of the junction left unmatched. This CDR3 comprises 15 residues. CDR3 DNA sequence: TGTGCCAGCAGCTTGGCCGGGGGGTTCTACAATGAGCAGTTCTTC. Protein product: CASSLAGGFYNEQFF.

The chain uses TRBV7-9 and TRBJ2-3; 10 bases are a match to TRBD2. The CDR3 sequence is 16 residues long. The V and J ends lost 1 base and 4 bases, in that order; junction bases with no gene match: 5. Per the germline V gene, CDR1 is SEHNR and CDR2 is FQNEAQ (reference sequence). The CDR3: CASSLVSGGEADTQYF. The CDR3 DNA follows: TGTGCCAGCAGCTTAGTCAGCGGGGGGGAGGCAGATACGCAGTATTTT. Full variable domain (rest looked up from reference TRBV7-9 and TRBJ2-3): DTGVSQNPRHKITKRGQNVTFRCDPISEHNRLYWYRQTLGQGPEFLTYFQNEAQLEKSRLLSDRFSAERPKGSFSTLEIQRTEQGDSAMYLCASSLVSGGEADTQYFGPGTRLTVL.

The rearrangement joins TRBV5-8 to TRBJ2-5, with D perhaps matching TRBD2 (6 bases). This CDR3 contains 18 residues. V was cut by 4 bases and J by 4 bases, with 26 bases left in between. Germline CDR1 reads SGHTS; CDR2 reads YDEGEE. CDR3 residues: CASSRNYFSGVNRETQYF. Written as DNA, the CDR3 is TGTGCCAGCAGCCGAAATTACTTTTCGGGGGTGAATAGAGAGACCCAGTACTTC.

The gene calls are TRBV5-4 and TRBJ2-7; the D gene is possibly TRBD2 (6 bases). This CDR3 is built from 12 residues. Germline V lookup: CDR1 SGHNT, CDR2 YYREEE (reference sequence). The V gene lost 3 bases and the J gene lost 5 bases, with 9 bases spanning the gap. CDR3 DNA sequence: TGTGCCAGCAGCTGGGCGGGGAACGAGCAGTACTTC. Translated: CASSWAGNEQYF.

V is TRBV19 and J is TRBJ2-3; TRBD2 matches 11 bases. The V gene's germline CDR1 is LNHDA and CDR2 SQIVND (reference sequence). This CDR3 has 15 amino acids. V shed 3 bases and J 5 bases; nucleotides not matched to a gene: 4. The CDR3 region has the DNA TGTGCCAGTAGTATTAACACTAGCGGGAGAGATACGCAGTATTTT. Protein sequence: CASSINTSGRDTQYF.

V is TRBV30 and J is TRBJ2-2; D ambiguous. The CDR3 runs 14 residues. Per the germline V gene, CDR1 is GTSNPN and CDR2 is SVGIG (reference sequence). Trimming shortened V by 4 bases and J by 4 bases, and 13 bases separated the two germline ends. DNA for the CDR3: TGTGCCTGGAAGATCAGGAAACTCACCGGGGAGCTGTTTTTT. Protein product: CAWKIRKLTGELFF.

This clone showed up just once. The chain carries TRBV7-3 and TRBJ1-5, with D tentatively TRBD1 (6 bases). Germline CDR1 is SGHTA and CDR2 is FQGTGA. CDR3 size: 14 residues. The germline V and J ends were trimmed by 4 bases and 2 bases, with 9 bases remaining between them. As DNA, the CDR3 is TGTGCCAGCAGCTGGACAGTGGGCAATCAGCCCCAGCATTTT. Translation: CASSWTVGNQPQHF. The full variable domain, completed using reference TRBV7-3 and TRBJ1-5, is GAGVSQTPSNKVTEKGKYVELRCDPISGHTALYWYRQSLGQGPEFLIYFQGTGAADDSGLPNDRFFAVRPEGSVSTLKIQRTERGDSAVYLCASSWTVGNQPQHFGDGTRLSIL.